The next 5 T cell receptor beta chains were all read from a single sample in a study of shared clonotypes between healthy human individuals. The assay was immunoSEQ multiplex PCR, and TCRdb's table has in-frame clones only and misses some. The sample has around 2,000,000 clones; 90% to 95% are singletons. CD45RO-negative cells were positively selected for CCR7, leaving out terminally differentiated effector memory CD45RA+ cells. The specimen was naive CD8+ T cells from PBMCs. These receptor sequences come from a man between 18 and 29 years old in good health. Some clones in this sample may be carry-over from other donors' samples.

The chain uses TRBV7-8 and TRBJ2-3; 9 bases are a match to TRBD1. The germline V gene encodes CDR1 SGHVS and CDR2 FQNEAQ. V was clipped by 5 bases and J by 4 bases; unmatched bases: 4. The CDR3 has 14 amino acids. CDR3 in DNA: TGTGCCAGCAGCCGGGACAGGGACGCAGATACGCAGTATTTT. Translation gives CASSRDRDADTQYF.

The chain is built from TRBV9 and TRBJ1-4; 12 bases are a match to TRBD1. The CDR3 totals 17 residues. Germline V lookup: CDR1 SGDLS, CDR2 YYNGEE. J lost 7 bases, V lost 4 bases, and 11 bases had no gene match. The CDR3 nucleotides are TGTGCCAGCAGCCCCCGGGACAGGGGGCTTGGAGTTGAAAAACTGTTTTTT. Translation gives CASSPRDRGLGVEKLFF. Full variable domain (outside the CDR3, taken from reference TRBV9 and TRBJ1-4): DSGVTQTPKHLITATGQRVTLRCSPRSGDLSVYWYQQSLDQGLQFLIQYYNGEERAKGNILERFSAQQFPDLHSELNLSSLELGDSALYFCASSPRDRGLGVEKLFFGSGTQLSVL.

This clone came up a few times. The chain links TRBV27 to TRBJ2-7; D is possibly TRBD1 (6 bases). Germline values: CDR1 MNHEY, CDR2 SMNVEV (reference sequence). CDR3 size: 15 residues. Deletions cut 8 bases from V and 6 bases from J, with 23 bases between. The CDR3 is CASGPRDTVPGEQYF. The CDR3 nucleotides are TGTGCCAGCGGCCCCCGGGACACGGTTCCGGGCGAGCAGTACTTC.

The chain is built from TRBV7-9 and TRBJ2-7; TRBD1 agrees at 10 bases. The CDR3 spans 14 residues. Looked up from germline, CDR1 is SEHNR and CDR2 is FQNEAQ (reference sequence). The junction had 3 bases not matched to a gene; V was cut back by 3 bases and J by 4 bases. CDR3 bases: TGTGCCAGCAGCTTTCCGGACAGGGGGTACGAGCAGTACTTC. Its protein product is CASSFPDRGYEQYF.

This clone was detected once. The CDR3 reads CASSSPSLSTGDPYEQYF. For the CDR3, the DNA is TGTGCCAGCAGCTCCCCCTCCCTTTCGACAGGGGACCCCTACGAGCAGTACTTC. The gene calls are TRBV11-2 and TRBJ2-7; 8 nucleotides line up with TRBD1. CDR3 length equals 18 residues. The germline CDR1 and CDR2 sequences are SGHAT and FQNNGV. Trimming took 4 bases from V and 2 from J; bases not matched to a gene: 16. The complete variable domain, with remaining parts taken from reference TRBV11-2 and TRBJ2-7, reads EAGVAQSPRYKIIEKRQSVAFWCNPISGHATLYWYQQILGQGPKLLIQFQNNGVVDDSQLPKDRFSAERLKGVDSTLKIQPAKLEDSAVYLCASSSPSLSTGDPYEQYFGPGTRLTVT.